Following are 20 T cell receptor beta chains from one sample sequenced in a study of T cells in Graves' hyperthyroidism and ophthalmopathy. The CDR3 regions of TCR beta were amplified from RNA transcripts. HTBI primers were employed in a first-round RT-PCR of the TCR CDR3. TCRdb analysed the multiplex PCR reads with MiXCR anew, one entry per CDR3 protein. The table lists 300,000 or so distinct CDR3 sequences, approximately 15% of them singletons, with around 34% in the top ten. The sequencing sample was made of blood. Receptors were obtained from a man aged 25 to 40 with Graves' hyperthyroidism.

In its sample, this clonotype was seen a few times. The chain combines TRBV28 with TRBJ2-1; D possibly corresponds to TRBD1 (7 bases). Germline CDR1 reads MDHEN; CDR2 reads SYDVKM. Trimming left V 5 bases short and J 14 bases short, with 13 bases between. This CDR3 spans 11 amino acids. CDR3 nucleotides: TGTGCCAGCAGTACAGGGGAGGAAAAGTTCTTC. This translates into CASSTGEEKFF.

This clonotype was seen ten or more times. The V and J genes are TRBV29-1 and TRBJ2-3, with D uncertain. Trimming shortened V by 3 bases and J by 0 bases, and 13 bases separated the two germline ends. Germline V gene sequence: CDR1 SQVTM, CDR2 ANQGSEA. The CDR3 length is 15 residues. CDR3 amino acids: CSVEARTASTDTQYF. DNA for the CDR3: TGCAGCGTTGAGGCTAGGACGGCTAGCACAGATACGCAGTATTTT.

The rearrangement joins TRBV3-1 to TRBJ2-3; D is undetermined. This CDR3 comprises 14 residues. Per germline, CDR1 LGHDT and CDR2 YNNKEL (reference sequence). Trimming removed 4 bases from V and 4 bases from J, with 12 bases in between. CDR3 sequence (DNA): TGTGCCAGCAGCCGCCCGGTGCGCCCAGATACGCAGTATTTT. Translating it yields CASSRPVRPDTQYF.

The chain combines TRBV27 with TRBJ1-5; D ambiguous. The V end was cut by 4 bases, the J end by 6 bases, with 10 bases between. The length of the CDR3 is 13 residues. The V gene's germline CDR1 is MNHEY and CDR2 SMNVEV (reference sequence). DNA of the CDR3: TGTGCCAGCAGTTCCAAACCCTCTCAGCCCCAGCATTTT. Translated, it gives CASSSKPSQPQHF.

The chain couples TRBV5-1 to TRBJ2-1, with 14 bases fitting TRBD2. The V gene end was trimmed by 4 bases and the J gene end by 9 bases; junction bases not matched to a gene: 12. The germline V gene encodes CDR1 SGHRS and CDR2 YFSETQ. The CDR3 runs to 17 residues. In DNA form, the CDR3 reads TGCGCCAGCAGCCCCGGGACTAGCGGGAGCCTCGCGGGTGAGCAGTTCTTC. Its protein product is CASSPGTSGSLAGEQFF.

J is TRBJ2-5 and V is TRBV10-3; D remains unclear. This CDR3 has 14 amino acids. V lost 3 bases to trimming and J lost 2 bases, with 10 bases between them. Germline-derived CDR1 and CDR2 are ENHRY and SYGVKD. CDR3 sequence: CAISDRQTQETQYF. DNA of the CDR3: TGTGCCATCAGTGATCGGCAGACTCAAGAGACCCAGTACTTC.

This clonotype was recorded at least ten times. This rearrangement joins TRBV5-1 to TRBJ1-1; the D is unclear. This CDR3 region has 15 residues. From germline, CDR1 is SGHRS and CDR2 YFSETQ. Trimming removed 2 bases from V and 4 bases from J, with 15 bases in between. In DNA, the CDR3 is TGCGCCAGCAGCTTCGGTGGGATTTTGACCACTGAAGCTTTCTTT. This encodes CASSFGGILTTEAFF.

This clonotype was observed at least ten times. The rearrangement joins TRBV20-1 to TRBJ1-5, with D hard to call. Germline assignment: CDR1 DFQATT and CDR2 SNEGSKA (reference sequence). V lost 3 bases to trimming and J lost 1 base, with 7 bases between them. CDR3 length: 13 residues. The CDR3 reads CSASHGSNQPQHF. The CDR3 DNA follows: TGCAGTGCTAGTCATGGGAGCAATCAGCCCCAGCATTTT.

The chain carries TRBV29-1 and TRBJ2-3, with TRBD2 identical over 10 bases. The junction had 5 bases not matched to a gene; V was cut back by 2 bases and J by 6 bases. Germline values: CDR1 SQVTM, CDR2 ANQGSEA. The CDR3 runs 14 residues. This chain's CDR3 is CSVERTSGGDTQYF. CDR3 DNA: TGCAGCGTTGAACGGACTAGCGGCGGGGATACGCAGTATTTT.

The V call is TRBV4-2, the J call TRBJ2-1; TRBD1 aligns across 8 bases. This CDR3 comprises 14 residues. After removal of 10 bases from V and 10 bases from J, the junction contained 15 bases not matched to a gene. CDR1 and CDR2 (germline): LGHNA, YNFKEQ. The CDR3 reads CATSSRQGLREQFF. CDR3 nucleotide sequence: TGTGCCACCAGTTCGCGACAGGGGTTAAGGGAGCAGTTCTTC.

The V call is TRBV4-2, the J call TRBJ1-3; D call uncertain. Trimming left V 5 bases short and J 2 bases short, with 16 bases between. Germline-derived CDR1 and CDR2 are LGHNA and YNFKEQ. The CDR3 is 16 residues long. CDR3: CASSSYTRYAGNTIYF. CDR3 coding DNA: TGTGCCAGCAGCTCATATACCAGGTACGCTGGAAACACCATATATTTT.

There are a few counts of this clonotype. The CDR3 spells CASSPGQRNQLFF. The DNA for the CDR3 is TGTGCCAGCTCACCGGGACAGAGAAACCAGCTGTTTTTT. The genes are TRBV18 and TRBJ2-2, with 7 positions matching TRBD1. Germline V gene lookup returns CDR1 KGHSH and CDR2 LQKENI. This CDR3 is built from 13 residues. V gave up 3 bases and J gave up 12 bases; unmatched junction bases: 7. Together with reference TRBV18 and TRBJ2-2, the CDR3 gives the full variable domain: NAGVMQNPRHLVRRRGQEARLRCSPMKGHSHVYWYRQLPEEGLKFMVYLQKENIIDESGMPKERFSAEFPKEGPSILRIQQVVRGDSAAYFCASSPGQRNQLFFGEGSRLTVL.

This clonotype has at least ten counts. This chain links TRBV7-6 with TRBJ1-5; tentative D call: TRBD1 (6 bases). Trimming pared 1 base from V and 1 base from J, leaving 11 bases between. The CDR3 consists of 16 residues. CDR1 and CDR2 (germline): SGHVS, FNYEAQ. The CDR3 nucleotides are TGTGCCAGCAGCTTAGGAGGGGGGGAAAGCAATCAGCCCCAGCATTTT. It yields the protein CASSLGGGESNQPQHF.

This clonotype was detected ten times or more. The chain has TRBV3-1 and TRBJ1-5, with unresolved D. V was shortened by 1 base and J by 0 bases, with 13 bases between the two germline ends. CDR1 and CDR2 from the germline V gene are LGHDT and YNNKEL (reference sequence). The CDR3 runs 17 residues. CDR3 residues: CASSQGLGSDSNQPQHF. In nucleotides, the CDR3 is TGTGCCAGCAGCCAAGGATTAGGATCCGATAGCAATCAGCCCCAGCATTTT.

At least ten counts were recorded for this clonotype. The genes are TRBV2 and TRBJ2-2; D is ambiguous. Germline V CDR1 and CDR2: SNHLY, FYNNEI. The CDR3 extends over 14 amino acids. Trimming took off 8 bases at V and 2 bases at J, with 12 bases between the two ends. CDR3 loop: CASDWSGNTGELFF. The CDR3 DNA follows: TGTGCCAGCGATTGGTCAGGAAACACCGGGGAGCTGTTTTTT.

This rearrangement joins TRBV6-1 to TRBJ1-2, with D possibly matching TRBD1 (6 bases). There are 15 residues in the CDR3. Trimming shortened V by 6 bases and J by 3 bases, and 17 bases separated the two germline ends. Germline V gene data show CDR1 as MNHNS and CDR2 as SASEGT. The CDR3 loop is CASRQTGRADYGYTF. Here the CDR3 DNA reads TGTGCCAGCAGGCAGACAGGCCGGGCGGACTATGGCTACACCTTC.

This clonotype came up many times. The chain has TRBV7-2 and TRBJ2-3; D unresolved. The V end was cut by 1 base, the J end by 6 bases, with 8 bases between. This CDR3 is 13 amino acids long. Looked up from germline, CDR1 is SGHTA and CDR2 is FQGNSA. The CDR3 here is CASSLVLGDTQYF. The CDR3 coding sequence is TGTGCCAGCAGCTTAGTCCTAGGGGATACGCAGTATTTT.

J is TRBJ2-7 and V is TRBV11-2; 14 nucleotides match TRBD2. The CDR3 is 15 amino acids. Trimming at V came to 4 bases and at J to 6 bases, leaving 5 bases not matched to a gene. Per germline, CDR1 SGHAT and CDR2 FQNNGV. The CDR3 DNA reads as TGTGCCAGCAGCTCGGGACTAGCGGGAGAGTGCGAGCAGTACTTC. Residues: CASSSGLAGECEQYF.

This chain joins TRBV6-1 and TRBJ1-1, with 8 bases identical to TRBD1. CDR1 and CDR2 (germline): MNHNS, SASEGT. The length of the CDR3 is 15 residues. With 8 bases clipped from V and 5 bases from J, the junction kept 13 bases outside the gene matches. CDR3 in amino acids: CASPQGIRGRTEAFF. The CDR3 DNA reads TGTGCCAGCCCCCAGGGGATCAGGGGGCGGACTGAAGCTTTCTTT.

Many counts were recorded for this clonotype. The V gene is TRBV27, the J gene TRBJ1-5; D call uncertain. Trimming took 6 bases from V and 2 from J, leaving 11 bases between them. This CDR3 is 14 amino acids long. Germline assignment: CDR1 MNHEY and CDR2 SMNVEV (reference sequence). CDR3 region: CASSSRGGNQPQHF. The CDR3 nucleotides are TGTGCCAGCAGCTCTCGCGGAGGCAATCAGCCCCAGCATTTT.